The 14 T cell receptor beta chains in this list originate from one sample, sequenced in a study of T cell changes during pregnancy in multiple sclerosis. Sequencing used immunoSEQ multiplex PCR; TCRdb keeps in-frame clones, though not all of them. The table shows 49,000 or so clones, with almost 95% occurring only once. This specimen was CD4+ T cells from peripheral blood mononuclear cells, taken in the second trimester of pregnancy. The source of these receptors is a female donor in good health, enrolled as a control in a pregnancy study.

The chain is built from TRBV11-3 and TRBJ1-2, with a possible D match to TRBD1 (5 bases). Deletions cut 5 bases from V and 4 bases from J, with 11 bases between. Per germline, CDR1 SGHNT and CDR2 YENEEA. This CDR3 region has 13 residues. CDR3: CASSPRGSYGYTF. CDR3 in DNA: TGTGCCAGCAGCCCAAGGGGCAGCTATGGCTACACCTTC.

The J gene is TRBJ1-3, the V gene TRBV25-1; D is perhaps TRBD1 (5 bases). The germline CDR1 and CDR2 sequences are MGHDK and SYGVNS. V lost 1 base to trimming and J lost 0 bases, with 10 bases between them. This CDR3 comprises 16 residues. CDR3 coding DNA: TGTGCCAGCAGTGAATTCAGGAGGGGCTCTGGAAACACCATATATTTT. Translating gives CASSEFRRGSGNTIYF.

This chain joins TRBV13 and TRBJ2-1, with a possible D match to TRBD1 (6 bases). Germline CDR1 is PRHDT and CDR2 is FYEKMQ (reference sequence). Trimming pared 5 bases from V and 9 bases from J, leaving 8 bases between. This CDR3 region has 11 residues. In DNA, the CDR3 is TGTGCCAGCAGCCCAGGGGTTGAGCAGTTCTTC. This codes for CASSPGVEQFF.

The rearrangement joins TRBV11-2 to TRBJ2-5, with 15 nucleotides matching TRBD2. Germline-derived CDR1 and CDR2 are SGHAT and FQNNGV. CDR3 size: 18 residues. Trimming at V came to 4 bases and at J to 5 bases, leaving 11 bases not matched to a gene. CDR3 nucleotides: TGTGCCAGCAGCTCTCCGTGGACTAGCGGGGGGGTTCTGGAGACCCAGTACTTC. It codes for CASSSPWTSGGVLETQYF.

This rearrangement joins TRBV4-2 to TRBJ2-7; weak D call: TRBD2 (5 bases). The CDR3 has 16 amino acids. V dropped 0 bases and J dropped 1 base, with 13 bases sitting between them. The V gene's germline CDR1 is LGHNA and CDR2 YNFKEQ. CDR3 nucleotides: TGTGCCAGCAGCCAAGATTCGGGGTCGTCTTCCTACGAGCAGTACTTC. Translation gives CASSQDSGSSSYEQYF.

This sequence joins TRBV9 and TRBJ2-4; 9 bases fit TRBD1. Losses at the gene ends were 3 bases for V and 6 bases for J; bases not matched to a gene: 10. Germline V gives CDR1 SGDLS, CDR2 YYNGEE. There are 16 residues in the CDR3. The CDR3 nucleotides are TGTGCCAGCAGCGCGCTACAGGGGGCGTGGGGAAACATTCAGTACTTC. This codes for CASSALQGAWGNIQYF.

The rearrangement joins TRBV6-5 to TRBJ2-7; TRBD2 is a possible D gene (6 bases). V shed 4 bases and J shed 1 base, with 11 bases lying between them. CDR3 size: 14 residues. CDR1 is MNHEY, CDR2 SVGAGI, per germline. The CDR3 DNA reads TGTGCCAGCAGTTTCCGACTAGGTTCCTACGAGCAGTACTTC. Amino acid sequence: CASSFRLGSYEQYF.

The chain uses TRBV5-1 and TRBJ1-1; 8 nucleotides match TRBD1. Trimming took 4 bases from V and 2 from J; bases not matched to a gene: 4. The CDR3 is 14 amino acids. In germline, CDR1 is SGHRS, CDR2 YFSETQ. The CDR3 sequence is CASSGGQGNTEAFF. CDR3 DNA: TGCGCCAGCAGCGGAGGACAGGGCAACACTGAAGCTTTCTTT.

The chain uses TRBV29-1 and TRBJ2-1, with 8 bases lining up with TRBD2. Germline trimming cut 3 bases from V and 6 bases from J; bases unmatched to any gene: 4. CDR3 length: 13 amino acids. The germline V gene encodes CDR1 SQVTM and CDR2 ANQGSEA. CDR3 sequence reads: CSVDRAGGNEQFF. Here the CDR3 DNA reads TGCAGCGTTGACCGGGCGGGGGGCAATGAGCAGTTCTTC.

The chain links TRBV11-3 to TRBJ1-2; TRBD1 matches at 9 bases. CDR1 and CDR2 from the germline V gene are SGHNT and YENEEA. The CDR3 has 17 residues. V shed 0 bases, J shed 6 bases, and the junction held 11 bases outside the gene matches. The CDR3 region has the DNA TGTGCCAGCAGCTTAGATCTCGTACAGGGGGCGTCTGATGGCTACACCTTC. Protein product: CASSLDLVQGASDGYTF. Using reference TRBV11-3 and TRBJ1-2 for the parts outside the CDR3, the full variable domain is EAGVVQSPRYKIIEKKQPVAFWCNPISGHNTLYWYLQNLGQGPELLIRYENEEAVDDSQLPKDRFSAERLKGVDSTLKIQPAELGDSAVYLCASSLDLVQGASDGYTFGSGTRLTVV.

The rearrangement joins TRBV29-1 to TRBJ1-1; D remains unclear. Trimming took off 4 bases at V and 0 bases at J, with 6 bases between the two ends. The CDR3 runs to 12 residues. Germline V gene data show CDR1 as SQVTM and CDR2 as ANQGSEA. CDR3 region: CSVVPVNTEAFF. CDR3 coding DNA: TGCAGCGTTGTTCCAGTGAACACTGAAGCTTTCTTT.

This chain joins TRBV15 and TRBJ1-6, with D possibly matching TRBD1 (6 bases). V was clipped by 1 base and J by 11 bases, with 12 bases between them. The CDR3 extends over 14 amino acids. The germline CDR1 and CDR2 sequences are LNHNV and YYDKDF (reference sequence). CDR3 sequence: CATSRVGPGAPLHF. Here the CDR3 DNA reads TGTGCCACCAGCAGAGTGGGCCCAGGGGCACCCCTCCACTTT. The whole variable domain, filled in from reference TRBV15 and TRBJ1-6, reads DAMVIQNPRYQVTQFGKPVTLSCSQTLNHNVMYWYQQKSSQAPKLLFHYYDKDFNNEADTPDNFQSRRPNTSFCFLDIRSPGLGDTAMYLCATSRVGPGAPLHFGNGTRLTVT.

This chain connects TRBV30 to TRBJ1-3, with D possibly matching TRBD1 (5 bases). Trimming stripped 3 bases from V and 4 bases from J, with 16 bases between. The CDR3 totals 15 residues. From germline, CDR1 is GTSNPN and CDR2 SVGIG (reference sequence). Here the CDR3 reads CAWSRDSKPGNTIYF. The CDR3 DNA reads as TGTGCCTGGAGCAGAGACAGCAAGCCCGGAAACACCATATATTTT.

This clone was counted between two and nine times. The CDR3 sequence is CAWRTGPEAFF. The CDR3, as DNA: TGTGCCTGGAGGACAGGCCCTGAAGCTTTCTTT. This chain joins TRBV30 and TRBJ1-1, with D perhaps matching TRBD1 (6 bases). CDR3 length: 11 residues. V lost 3 bases and J lost 6, with 8 bases in between. From germline, CDR1 is GTSNPN and CDR2 SVGIG (reference sequence).